The 3 T cell receptor beta chains in this list originate from one sample, sequenced in a study of CD8 T cells in Susac syndrome. With random hexamers, reverse transcription was performed on about 0.5 to 1 ug of RNA. In TCRdb, the immunoSEQ multiplex PCR reads were re-called with MiXCR into one record per CDR3 protein. The data contain 150,000 to 200,000 distinct CDR3 sequences, roughly 90% of them singletons. Specimen: CD4+ T cells from PBMCs. The source is a human donor with Susac syndrome.

The chain employs TRBV29-1 and TRBJ1-2; D gene ambiguous. Deletions cut 0 bases from V and 5 bases from J, with 22 bases between. Germline CDR1 SQVTM, CDR2 ANQGSEA. This CDR3 contains 17 residues. CDR3 region: CSVEDLGRARAGYGYTF. DNA for the CDR3: TGCAGCGTTGAAGATCTCGGGCGCGCCCGGGCGGGGTATGGCTACACCTTC.

This rearrangement joins TRBV24-1 to TRBJ1-3; D is possibly TRBD1 (5 bases). This CDR3 region has 16 residues. The germline V gene has CDR1 KGHDR and CDR2 SFDVKD. Trimming cost V 2 bases and J 1 base, with 11 bases left between them. CDR3 region: CATSDWDRESGNTIYF. CDR3 nucleotides: TGTGCCACCAGTGATTGGGACCGCGAATCTGGAAACACCATATATTTT.

This chain links TRBV4-2 with TRBJ1-2; TRBD1 might be the D (5 bases). The CDR3 runs to 15 residues. Trimming shortened V by 8 bases and J by 4 bases, and 20 bases separated the two germline ends. Per the germline V gene, CDR1 is LGHNA and CDR2 is YNFKEQ. CDR3: CASGGAVGGSYGYTF. For the CDR3, the DNA is TGTGCCAGCGGAGGGGCTGTGGGGGGAAGCTATGGCTACACCTTC.